A selection of T cell receptor beta chains follows, all from one sample in a study of T cells in Graves' hyperthyroidism and ophthalmopathy. TCRdb re-analysed the multiplex PCR reads in MiXCR, keeping a single row per CDR3 protein. Of 500,000 to 650,000 distinct CDR3 sequences in the sample, around 15% are singletons; the top ten hold around 13%. The specimen was blood. The receptor source for this set is a woman aged 45-60 years with Graves' ophthalmopathy. Both conserved end residues are trimmed from each CDR3. The D gene is left open where the match is weak.

d_call j_call v_call cdr3_aa
. TRBJ2-3 TRBV6-2/TRBV6-3 ATSDLHTQY
TRBD1 TRBJ1-2 TRBV5-5 ASSFDRGVRGYT
. TRBJ2-1 TRBV25-1 ASSELRASYNEQF
. TRBJ2-4 TRBV2 ASGINIQY
. TRBJ2-7 TRBV29-1 SVQWPTGTYEQY
. TRBJ1-5 TRBV6-2/TRBV6-3 ASSPTRQGADQPQH
TRBD1 TRBJ1-2 TRBV12-3/TRBV12-4 ASRPHGQGVGYGYT
TRBD2 TRBJ2-1 TRBV5-4 ASSSLTKREGRGEQF
. TRBJ2-2 TRBV29-1 SVVGRSNTGELF
TRBD2 TRBJ2-1 TRBV18 ASTGLAGITYNEQF
TRBD2 TRBJ2-3 TRBV19 ASRHLGTSGKAQY
. TRBJ2-1 TRBV5-1 ASSASLTESSSYNEQF
. TRBJ2-7 TRBV29-1 SVVLGRGASYEQY
. TRBJ1-5 TRBV12-3/TRBV12-4 ASSYAGTLNQPQH
TRBD2 TRBJ2-1 TRBV3-1 ASSQADRGLAGYNEQF
. TRBJ1-4 TRBV6-1 ASTSPPRNEKLF
. TRBJ1-2 TRBV28 ASEGAYYGYT
. TRBJ1-3 TRBV7-8 ASSLDLFGNTIY
TRBD1 TRBJ1-2 TRBV20-1 SAGQGAGYGYT
. TRBJ1-5 TRBV11-1 ASSLAWTPSNQPQH
. TRBJ2-1 TRBV10-3 AISDTGEQF
TRBD2 TRBJ2-3 TRBV28 ASSLGLGIVADTQY
. TRBJ1-6 TRBV28 ASSSPTGLNSPLH
. TRBJ1-1 TRBV9 ASSVGKGAGINTEAF
TRBD1 TRBJ2-7 TRBV27 ASSLRRTGLFDHEQY
. TRBJ2-5 TRBV7-6 ASTPGLETQY
TRBD2 TRBJ2-3 TRBV7-8 ASSLALQAGVGGTPTDTQY
TRBD2 TRBJ2-1 TRBV4-2 ASSQDLAGVWEQF
. TRBJ2-7 TRBV7-8 ASSQAGVKTDYEQY
. TRBJ1-1 TRBV7-2 ASSSPRGGGWTEAF
. TRBJ1-6 TRBV28 ASSLSPGDWSIPPLH